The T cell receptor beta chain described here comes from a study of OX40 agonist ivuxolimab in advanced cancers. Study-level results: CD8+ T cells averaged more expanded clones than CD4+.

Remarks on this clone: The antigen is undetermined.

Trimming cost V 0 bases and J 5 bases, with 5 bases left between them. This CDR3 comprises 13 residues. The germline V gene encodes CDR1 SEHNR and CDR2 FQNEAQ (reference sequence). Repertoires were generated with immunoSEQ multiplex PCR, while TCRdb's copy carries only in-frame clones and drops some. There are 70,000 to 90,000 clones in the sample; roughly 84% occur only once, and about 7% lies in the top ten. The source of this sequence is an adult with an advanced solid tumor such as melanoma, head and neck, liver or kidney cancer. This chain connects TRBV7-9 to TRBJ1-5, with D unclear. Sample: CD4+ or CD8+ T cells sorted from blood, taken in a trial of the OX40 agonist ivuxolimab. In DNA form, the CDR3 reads TGTGCCAGCAGCTTAGCTTTGGATCAGCCCCAGCATTTT. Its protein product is CASSLALDQPQHF.